This entry lists 25 T cell receptor beta chains sequenced from one sample in a study of response to subunit inactivated influenza vaccine. TCRdb analysed the RT-PCR reads with MiXCR anew, one entry per CDR3 protein. The table shows fewer than 250,000 distinct CDR3 sequences, with over 13% occurring only once. Sample: CD8+ T cells sorted from PBMCs, taken roughly 5 days after vaccination. The receptors shown here come from a man between 45 and 60 years old who received an inactivated influenza vaccine.

CDR3 DNA: TGTGCCAGCAGTTTCGACAGGGGGCATGAAAAACTGTTTTTT. This gives the protein CASSFDRGHEKLFF. This chain connects TRBV7-6 to TRBJ1-4; 10 nucleotides align to TRBD1. The CDR3 sequence is 14 residues long. Germline trimming cut 6 bases from V and 6 bases from J; bases unmatched to any gene: 4. Germline values: CDR1 SGHVS, CDR2 FNYEAQ.

This clonotype was counted at least ten times. This rearrangement joins TRBV4-3 to TRBJ2-2; 12 bases are a match to TRBD2. Germline CDR1 LGHNA, CDR2 YSLEER. The length of the CDR3 is 17 residues. The junction had 6 bases not matched to a gene; V was cut back by 2 bases and J by 5 bases. The chain's CDR3 is CASSQLRTSGNTGELFF. Here the CDR3 DNA reads TGCGCCAGCAGCCAACTTCGGACTAGCGGGAATACCGGGGAGCTGTTTTTT.

The CDR3 spells CASSPDRGYNEQFF. CDR3 nucleotides: TGTGCCAGCAGTCCGGACAGGGGCTACAATGAGCAGTTCTTC. V gene TRBV27 combines with J gene TRBJ2-1; 9 nucleotides agree with TRBD1. Germline loops: CDR1 MNHEY, CDR2 SMNVEV (reference sequence). Trimming removed 5 bases from V and 3 bases from J; junction bases left unmatched: 2. This CDR3 comprises 14 residues.

This chain joins TRBV12-3 or TRBV12-4 and TRBJ2-3; D is possibly TRBD1 (6 bases). V was cut by 6 bases and J by 4 bases, with 17 bases left in between. There are 15 residues in the CDR3. The CDR3 loop reads CASSPIQGRADTQYF. The CDR3 DNA is TGTGCCAGCAGCCCTATACAGGGACGAGCAGATACGCAGTATTTT.

The chain links TRBV7-9 to TRBJ2-7; TRBD2 agrees at 9 bases. Germline V lookup: CDR1 SEHNR, CDR2 FQNEAQ (reference sequence). V lost 4 bases to trimming and J lost 7 bases; unmatched junction nucleotides: 11. The CDR3 has 15 amino acids. CDR3 protein: CASSSPGTSLSEQYF. As DNA, the CDR3 is TGTGCCAGCAGCTCCCCCGGGACTAGCCTTAGTGAGCAGTACTTC.

This clonotype was detected a few times. The chain has TRBV2 and TRBJ2-7; D is ambiguous. Trimming left V 5 bases short and J 4 bases short, with 15 bases between. Germline V gene lookup returns CDR1 SNHLY and CDR2 FYNNEI. The CDR3 has 14 amino acids. The CDR3 loop reads CASSPGPPGYEQYF. CDR3 sequence (DNA): TGTGCCAGCAGTCCGGGTCCCCCCGGTTACGAGCAGTACTTC.

This clonotype occurred many times. The chain joins TRBV5-1 to TRBJ2-7, with a tentative D call TRBD2 (5 bases). Germline lookup yields CDR1 SGHRS and CDR2 YFSETQ. This CDR3 is 14 amino acids long. V was clipped by 0 bases and J by 3 bases, with 10 bases between them. The CDR3 DNA follows: TGCGCCAGCAGCTTGGACAGCGAGGGCTACGAGCAGTACTTC. Residues: CASSLDSEGYEQYF.

The chain uses TRBV5-6 and TRBJ2-3; D gene ambiguous. Per germline, CDR1 SGHDT and CDR2 YYEEEE. This CDR3 is 17 amino acids long. The V end lost 2 bases, the J end lost 2 bases, and 18 bases lay between the germline ends. CDR3 sequence: CASSLSLGWSDTDTQYF. The CDR3 DNA follows: TGTGCCAGCAGCTTATCCCTCGGTTGGAGCGACACAGATACGCAGTATTTT.

This chain links TRBV10-1 with TRBJ2-2; D perhaps matches TRBD1 (6 bases). The CDR3 extends over 13 amino acids. Germline CDR1 is WNHNN and CDR2 is SYGVQD (reference sequence). Trimming pared 8 bases from V and 7 bases from J, leaving 14 bases between. CDR3 sequence reads: CASQQGQSGELFF. DNA for the CDR3: TGCGCCAGCCAACAGGGCCAGAGCGGGGAGCTGTTTTTT.

The table lists this clonotype with a few counts. The chain combines TRBV5-6 with TRBJ2-1; possibly TRBD1 or TRBD2 for D (5 bases each). The germline CDR1 and CDR2 sequences are SGHDT and YYEEEE. The CDR3 has 15 residues. The germline V and J ends were trimmed by 3 bases and 4 bases, with 14 bases remaining between them. CDR3 sequence (DNA): TGTGCCAGCAGCTGGGACCCCGGAGCTTACAATGAGCAGTTCTTC. Protein product: CASSWDPGAYNEQFF.

In this sample, this clonotype turned up a few times. The V and J genes are TRBV10-2 and TRBJ2-1; D is undetermined. CDR1 and CDR2 from the germline V gene are WSHSY and SAAADI. With 6 bases removed from V and 3 bases from J, the gap between germline ends came to 6 bases. The CDR3 extends over 12 amino acids. The CDR3 DNA reads as TGCGCCAGCAGACAGAGCTACAATGAGCAGTTCTTC. It encodes CASRQSYNEQFF.

This clonotype was counted a few times. The rearrangement joins TRBV10-3 to TRBJ2-3, with unresolved D. The CDR3 has 12 residues. Trimming removed 3 bases at V and 0 bases at J, with 1 base between. Germline loops: CDR1 ENHRY, CDR2 SYGVKD. The CDR3 protein is CAISDSTDTQYF. The CDR3 coding sequence is TGTGCCATCAGTGACAGCACAGATACGCAGTATTTT.

This clonotype was seen a handful of times. This chain joins TRBV6-2 or TRBV6-3 and TRBJ2-7; D is unclear. In germline, CDR1 is MNHEY, CDR2 SVGEGT. The CDR3 contains 13 residues. The ends were cut back, 7 bases at V and 2 bases at J, with 12 bases in the middle. CDR3 loop: CASTEPIPYEQYF. CDR3 DNA: TGTGCCAGCACCGAACCGATCCCCTACGAGCAGTACTTC.

This chain joins TRBV25-1 and TRBJ1-4; D gene ambiguous. This CDR3 comprises 15 residues. V was pared by 3 bases and J by 8 bases, with 16 bases between. CDR1 and CDR2 from the germline V gene are MGHDK and SYGVNS. The CDR3 loop is CASSDYVGGEEKLFF. In DNA form, the CDR3 reads TGTGCCAGCAGTGATTACGTGGGAGGAGAAGAAAAACTGTTTTTT.

This clonotype has more than one count but fewer than ten. The V call is TRBV27, the J call TRBJ1-1, with D maybe TRBD1 (5 bases). From germline, CDR1 is MNHEY and CDR2 SMNVEV (reference sequence). V was cut by 6 bases and J by 4 bases, with 15 bases left in between. This CDR3 is built from 14 residues. As DNA, the CDR3 is TGTGCCAGCAGACCGACAGCGGCGGGCACTGAAGCTTTCTTT. Its translation: CASRPTAAGTEAFF.

V gene TRBV20-1 combines with J gene TRBJ1-2; 10 bases map to TRBD1. V was pared by 6 bases and J by 7 bases, with 11 bases of the junction left unmatched. CDR3 size: 14 residues. Germline-derived CDR1 and CDR2 are DFQATT and SNEGSKA (reference sequence). The CDR3 DNA reads as TGCAGTGCCCCTAACCGGGACAGGGGTGGTGGCTACACCTTC. Amino acid sequence: CSAPNRDRGGGYTF.

By sample fraction, this clonotype is medium-sized. The chain employs TRBV10-3 and TRBJ2-5; 9 bases map to TRBD1. CDR3 length: 15 amino acids. Losses at the gene ends were 0 bases for V and 7 bases for J; bases not matched to a gene: 6. Germline CDR1 ENHRY, CDR2 SYGVKD. The CDR3 protein is CAISESGQGEGTQYF. CDR3 nucleotides: TGTGCCATCAGTGAGTCGGGACAGGGTGAAGGGACCCAGTACTTC.

This clonotype was observed a handful of times. The CDR3 loop reads CASSQGPGQPSNQPQHF. Here the CDR3 DNA reads TGCGCCAGCAGCCAGGGTCCGGGACAACCAAGCAATCAGCCCCAGCATTTT. The genes are TRBV4-3 and TRBJ1-5; possible D gene TRBD1, 6 bases. This CDR3 is 17 amino acids long. The V and J ends lost 3 bases and 1 base respectively, with 16 bases between them. The V gene's germline CDR1 is LGHNA and CDR2 YSLEER.

The chain has TRBV5-6 and TRBJ2-7; the D is unclear. Germline V gene sequence: CDR1 SGHDT, CDR2 YYEEEE. V lost 0 bases to trimming and J lost 3 bases, with 7 bases between them. CDR3 length equals 13 residues. CDR3 sequence (DNA): TGTGCCAGCAGCTTGGGATCCTTCTACGAGCAGTACTTC. Protein sequence: CASSLGSFYEQYF.

This clonotype turned up a few times. The rearrangement joins TRBV9 to TRBJ2-1; D is ambiguous. The CDR3 spans 18 residues. The V gene lost 4 bases and the J gene lost 0 bases, with 20 bases spanning the gap. CDR1 is SGDLS, CDR2 YYNGEE, per germline. The chain's CDR3 is CASSTNPTALSSYNEQFF. In DNA, the CDR3 is TGTGCCAGCAGCACAAACCCAACTGCTTTGAGCTCCTACAATGAGCAGTTCTTC.

V and J are TRBV6-1 and TRBJ2-1; 8 nucleotides line up with TRBD1. Germline V gene data show CDR1 as MNHNS and CDR2 as SASEGT. The CDR3 extends over 15 amino acids. V lost 7 bases to trimming and J lost 4 bases; unmatched junction nucleotides: 9. CDR3 DNA: TGTGCCAGCAATAGCGGACAGGGATTTTACAATGAGCAGTTCTTC. It translates to CASNSGQGFYNEQFF.

This chain links TRBV6-2 or TRBV6-3 with TRBJ2-1, with 8 bases matching TRBD2. Germline V gene sequence: CDR1 MNHEY, CDR2 SVGEGT. Trimming removed 5 bases from V and 9 bases from J; junction bases left unmatched: 15. The CDR3 extends over 16 amino acids. The CDR3 region is CASSHPGLGAPGEQFF. CDR3 sequence (DNA): TGTGCCAGCAGTCATCCGGGACTAGGGGCCCCCGGTGAGCAGTTCTTC.

This chain joins TRBV29-1 and TRBJ2-3; D might be TRBD1 (6 bases). The V end was cut by 7 bases, the J end by 12 bases, with 14 bases between. The CDR3 has 10 amino acids. CDR1 SQVTM and CDR2 ANQGSEA come from the germline V gene. CDR3 sequence reads: CSGTGDTQYF. CDR3 nucleotide sequence: TGCAGCGGGACCGGGGACACACAGTATTTT.

Many counts were recorded for this clonotype. V is TRBV29-1 and J is TRBJ2-7; 8 bases map to TRBD1. The CDR3 totals 13 residues. Trimming cost V 6 bases and J 5 bases; bases outside gene matches: 9. Germline lookup yields CDR1 SQVTM and CDR2 ANQGSEA. CDR3 nucleotide sequence: TGCAGCGTCCCTGGGGCAGGGGGCCACGAGCAGTACTTC. This translates into CSVPGAGGHEQYF.

This clonotype occurred many times. The chain couples TRBV7-2 to TRBJ1-1, with D possibly matching TRBD1 (6 bases). Between the trimmed V and J ends, which lost 0 bases and 5 bases, there was a span of 16 bases. Germline V gene data show CDR1 as SGHTA and CDR2 as FQGNSA. This CDR3 region has 16 residues. The CDR3 DNA follows: TGTGCCAGCAGCTTAGCAGACAGGATCCCGAGGACTGAAGCTTTCTTT. This gives the protein CASSLADRIPRTEAFF.